These 21 T cell receptor beta chains share one sample of origin, sequenced in a study of T cell responses to AZD1222 COVID-19 vaccine (dated by TCRdb to the early 2020s). The time point label corresponds to: about 28 days (+/-7) after the second vaccine dose. Receptors were amplified or captured by the immunoSEQ multiplex PCR assay. Sourced from immuneACCESS, this table was stored by TCRdb with only in-frame sequences that have V and J called. A share of the clones is absent; for the studies checked, an unresolved V gene accounts for under half, and the remainder has no known explanation. The sample profile shows about 110,000 clones; about 90% of them were found once. The top ten hold around 4.7% of the sample. Sequencing used peripheral blood, obtained 28 days after the second AZD1222 dose. Receptors were obtained from an adult who received the AZD1222 COVID-19 vaccine.

The J gene is TRBJ2-3, the V gene TRBV29-1; D is unresolved. The CDR3 runs 14 residues. V was pared by 3 bases and J by 0 bases, with 10 bases between. Per the germline V gene, CDR1 is SQVTM and CDR2 is ANQGSEA. In DNA form, the CDR3 reads TGCAGCGTTGATCCAGAAACTAGCACAGATACGCAGTATTTT. The encoded protein is CSVDPETSTDTQYF.

The chain employs TRBV12-3 or TRBV12-4 and TRBJ1-5; D is uncertain. This CDR3 is built from 13 residues. The V end was cut by 3 bases, the J end by 4 bases, with 7 bases between. CDR3 sequence: CASSLGDNQPQHF. The DNA of the CDR3 is TGTGCCAGCAGTTTGGGAGATAATCAGCCCCAGCATTTT.

This chain joins TRBV3-1 (or the pseudogene TRBV3-2) and TRBJ2-5, with TRBD2 matching over 8 bases. The CDR3 has 15 residues. Germline CDR1 and CDR2: LGHDT and YNNKEL (reference sequence). V shed 0 bases, J shed 5 bases, and the junction held 5 bases outside the gene matches. As DNA, the CDR3 is TGTGCCAGCAGCCAAGACCCGGGGGGGCGGGAGACCCAGTACTTC. As protein: CASSQDPGGRETQYF.

The V and J genes are TRBV11-2 and TRBJ1-1, with D perhaps TRBD1 (5 bases). This CDR3 has 16 amino acids. In germline, CDR1 is SGHAT, CDR2 FQNNGV. V lost 1 base to trimming and J lost 3 bases, with 15 bases between them. CDR3 nucleotides: TGTGCCAGCAGCTTAGCGTCGGGGATGGGGGACACTGAAGCTTTCTTT. Translated: CASSLASGMGDTEAFF. Together with reference TRBV11-2 and TRBJ1-1, the CDR3 gives the full variable domain: EAGVAQSPRYKIIEKRQSVAFWCNPISGHATLYWYQQILGQGPKLLIQFQNNGVVDDSQLPKDRFSAERLKGVDSTLKIQPAKLEDSAVYLCASSLASGMGDTEAFFGQGTRLTVV.

The CDR3 DNA reads as TGCGCCAGCAGCTTGGCCTCCTCAGGGCCCTCCTATGGCTACACCTTC. It codes for CASSLASSGPSYGYTF. This chain links TRBV5-1 with TRBJ1-2; the D gene is possibly TRBD1 (5 bases). This CDR3 spans 16 amino acids. Trimming left V 0 bases short and J 4 bases short, with 16 bases between. Germline V gene lookup returns CDR1 SGHRS and CDR2 YFSETQ. The full variable domain, completed using reference TRBV5-1 and TRBJ1-2, is KAGVTQTPRYLIKTRGQQVTLSCSPISGHRSVSWYQQTPGQGLQFLFEYFSETQRNKGNFPGRFSGRQFSNSRSEMNVSTLELGDSALYLCASSLASSGPSYGYTFGSGTRLTVV.

The chain links TRBV6-1 to TRBJ1-2, with D possibly TRBD1 on 5 matching bases. The CDR3 is 14 residues long. V was pared by 1 base and J by 8 bases, with 14 bases between. In germline, CDR1 is MNHNS, CDR2 SASEGT. CDR3: CASSEDGSWGGYTF. As DNA, the CDR3 is TGTGCCAGCAGTGAAGACGGCTCTTGGGGCGGCTACACCTTC.

V and J are TRBV29-1 and TRBJ1-2; 11 bases match TRBD1. CDR1 and CDR2 (germline): SQVTM, ANQGSEA. After removal of 4 bases from V and 8 bases from J, the junction contained 6 bases not matched to a gene. The CDR3 is made up of 13 amino acids. In DNA form, the CDR3 reads TGCAGCGTTGGGGGACAGGGGGGAGTAGGCTACACCTTC. Protein sequence: CSVGGQGGVGYTF.

The J gene is TRBJ1-1, the V gene TRBV5-8; tentatively, D is TRBD1 (6 bases). This CDR3 is built from 15 residues. From germline, CDR1 is SGHTS and CDR2 YDEGEE. V was clipped by 8 bases and J by 4 bases, with 21 bases between them. CDR3 sequence reads: CASLLWQGLSTEAFF. The CDR3 DNA reads TGTGCCAGTCTACTGTGGCAGGGGTTGAGCACTGAAGCTTTCTTT.

V is TRBV27 and J is TRBJ2-7, with 10 bases fitting TRBD2. The ends lost 0 bases at V and 3 bases at J; junction bases unmatched: 11. Germline-derived CDR1 and CDR2 are MNHEY and SMNVEV (reference sequence). The CDR3 sequence is 18 residues long. The CDR3 sequence is CASSLSVSSGGRNYEQYF. Here the CDR3 DNA reads TGTGCCAGCAGTTTATCGGTTTCTAGCGGGGGACGCAACTACGAGCAGTACTTC.

The rearrangement links TRBV5-4 to TRBJ2-1; 10 bases are shared with TRBD2. Germline CDR1 is SGHNT and CDR2 is YYREEE (reference sequence). Losses at the gene ends were 3 bases for V and 2 bases for J; bases not matched to a gene: 5. This CDR3 has 16 residues. The CDR3 coding sequence is TGTGCCAGCAGCTCCCTAGCGGGGGTACCCTACAATGAGCAGTTCTTC. Translated: CASSSLAGVPYNEQFF.

The chain has TRBV6-5 and TRBJ2-7; D is unclear. CDR3 length equals 13 residues. Germline lookup yields CDR1 MNHEY and CDR2 SVGAGI. V dropped 0 bases and J dropped 1 base, with 4 bases sitting between them. The CDR3, as DNA: TGTGCCAGCAGTTACTCGTCTTCCTACGAGCAGTACTTC. Amino acids: CASSYSSSYEQYF.

CDR3 amino acids: CASSPQGFLNTEAFF. Here the CDR3 DNA reads TGTGCCAGTAGTCCACAGGGGTTCTTGAACACTGAAGCTTTCTTT. The gene calls are TRBV19 and TRBJ1-1; 7 bases are a match to TRBD1. V was clipped by 5 bases and J by 0 bases; unmatched bases: 6. Germline V gene lookup returns CDR1 LNHDA and CDR2 SQIVND (reference sequence). The CDR3 totals 15 residues.

This rearrangement joins TRBV4-3 to TRBJ1-2, with 9 bases aligning to TRBD1. The J segment lost 3 bases and the V segment lost 0 bases, leaving 8 bases of the junction unmatched. In germline, CDR1 is LGHNA, CDR2 YSLEER. This CDR3 has 17 residues. The CDR3 region is CASSQDSTGTGHYGYTF. For the CDR3, the DNA is TGCGCCAGCAGCCAAGACTCCACCGGGACAGGGCACTATGGCTACACCTTC.

This rearrangement joins TRBV2 to TRBJ2-3; D may correspond to TRBD1 or TRBD2 (5 bases each). Trimming left V 0 bases short and J 5 bases short, with 15 bases between. CDR3 size: 16 residues. CDR1 is SNHLY and CDR2 is FYNNEI in the germline V gene. DNA for the CDR3: TGTGCCAGCAGTGAAGCCGCCGGGACCTTGGGAGATACGCAGTATTTT. Amino acid sequence: CASSEAAGTLGDTQYF.

The chain uses TRBV5-4 and TRBJ1-6; 9 positions agree with TRBD1. CDR3 length: 16 residues. Per germline, CDR1 SGHNT and CDR2 YYREEE (reference sequence). V lost 4 bases to trimming and J lost 7 bases; unmatched junction nucleotides: 9. CDR3 in DNA: TGTGCCAGCAGCCGCCAACACAGGGGGCCCAATTCACCCCTCCACTTT. It yields the protein CASSRQHRGPNSPLHF.

This chain links TRBV5-4 with TRBJ2-5; possibly TRBD2 for D (5 bases). There are 14 residues in the CDR3. V lost 3 bases and J lost 5, with 14 bases in between. Germline-derived CDR1 and CDR2 are SGHNT and YYREEE (reference sequence). The DNA of the CDR3 is TGTGCCAGCAGCTCGGGTCGGGGTTTGGAGACCCAGTACTTC. This sequence encodes CASSSGRGLETQYF. The full variable domain, in which reference TRBV5-4 and TRBJ2-5 provide the parts outside the CDR3, is ETGVTQSPTHLIKTRGQQVTLRCSSQSGHNTVSWYQQALGQGPQFIFQYYREEENGRGNFPPRFSGLQFPNYSSELNVNALELDDSALYLCASSSGRGLETQYFGPGTRLLVL.

This clone was seen a handful of times. J is TRBJ1-6 and V is TRBV28; D is perhaps TRBD1 (6 bases). This CDR3 is built from 15 residues. The V and J ends lost 3 bases and 7 bases respectively, with 13 bases between them. Germline V gene lookup returns CDR1 MDHEN and CDR2 SYDVKM. This chain's CDR3 is CASSFGGAQNSPLHF. The CDR3 DNA sequence: TGTGCCAGCAGTTTTGGGGGGGCTCAAAATTCACCCCTCCACTTT.

The CDR3 is CASSFMGNGPYNSPLHF. The CDR3 bases are TGTGCCAGCAGTTTCATGGGGAATGGTCCCTATAATTCACCCCTCCACTTT. The chain links TRBV28 to TRBJ1-6; no definite D call. The germline V gene has CDR1 MDHEN and CDR2 SYDVKM. This CDR3 region has 17 residues. V lost 3 bases, J lost 2 bases, and 14 bases lay in between.

This chain joins TRBV3-1 (or the pseudogene TRBV3-2) and TRBJ1-6; D gene unclear. Germline V lookup: CDR1 LGHDT, CDR2 YNNKEL (reference sequence). V lost 1 base, J lost 10 bases, and 11 bases lay in between. The CDR3 is made up of 14 amino acids. DNA for the CDR3: TGTGCCAGCAGCCAAGGTCTGGGCTGGTCACCCCTCCACTTT. It codes for CASSQGLGWSPLHF.

The chain is built from TRBV6-5 and TRBJ1-3; TRBD1 is a possible D gene (5 bases). V gave up 6 bases and J gave up 4 bases, with 10 bases separating them. This CDR3 has 13 amino acids. The V gene's germline CDR1 is MNHEY and CDR2 SVGAGI. The CDR3 sequence is CASRTEVGNTIYF. The CDR3 nucleotides read TGTGCCAGCAGGACAGAAGTCGGAAACACCATATATTTT.

The chain combines TRBV11-2 with TRBJ1-1; unclear D gene. V was trimmed by 4 bases and J by 1 base, leaving 19 bases between them. CDR1 SGHAT and CDR2 FQNNGV come from the germline V gene. The CDR3 runs 17 residues. The CDR3 region has the DNA TGTGCCAGCAGCTCCCACCTCTCCCCAGGAGGGAACACTGAAGCTTTCTTT. Translated, it gives CASSSHLSPGGNTEAFF.